The present entry profiles one T cell receptor (beta chain) with its context. Per the original data handling: Estimated nucleated cell counts came from reference gene primer amplification. The data were produced by immunoSEQ multiplex PCR, yet TCRdb's version contains in-frame clones alone and is incomplete. V, J and clone size reflect that table, while D and trimming were determined from the DNA. This table has fewer than 350,000 clones, under 90% appearing once. These data come from a study of blood T cell repertoires in COVID-19. At the level of the study: The samples span acute and convalescent COVID-19 from the United States, Italy and Spain. T cells, B-cell-depleted T cells, or PBMCs provided the cDNA or gDNA that served as material.

The TCR comes from an older woman with active or convalescent COVID-19. Sequenced sample: peripheral blood.

DNA of the CDR3: TGTGCCAGCAGCCGCTCCCCCCTACCGCGGGGGGGGCAGTTCTTC. It is translated as CASSRSPLPRGGQFF. The chain couples TRBV13 to TRBJ2-1, with 9 nucleotides matching TRBD2. V was clipped by 5 bases and J by 12 bases; unmatched bases: 14. Germline V CDR1 and CDR2: PRHDT, FYEKMQ (reference sequence). The CDR3 consists of 15 residues.